The source of this TCR beta chain is a study of T-cell memory formation after mild COVID-19. With V trimmed by 1 base and J by 4 bases, 2 bases remained unmatched. The CDR3 covers 15 residues. Via MiXCR, TCRdb re-called the 5' RACE reads, giving one row per CDR3 protein. The data hold roughly 300,000 distinct CDR3 sequences, with less than 9.5% observed a single time. This chain links TRBV12-3 or TRBV12-4 with TRBJ2-5, with TRBD2 matching over 11 bases. The source of this sequence is a man aged 18 to 35 who had mild COVID-19 (a few samples of this study predate the infection). Cell type and time point are not known. The specimen sequenced was PBMCs or a T cell subset sorted from them (not recorded which). In DNA, the CDR3 is TGTGCCAGCAGTTTAGGGACTAGCGGGCCAGAGACCCAGTACTTC. The encoded protein is CASSLGTSGPETQYF.